These 31 T cell receptor beta chains originate from one sample sequenced in a study of CD4 T cells in relation to SARS-CoV-2 and coronaviruses. Libraries were prepared by immunoSEQ multiplex PCR; TCRdb keeps only in-frame clonotypes and omits some of them. The sample contains some 44,000 clones, approximately 80% of which appear only once. Antigen specificity for these receptors is unknown. Sequences were obtained from naive CD4+ T cells from PBMCs, cultured in vitro. As for subset: naive CD4+ T cells isolated by negative enrichment. The receptor source for this set is an adult with COVID-19.

The chain carries TRBV23-1 and TRBJ2-5; D is ambiguous. TRBV23-1 is flagged as an ORF with uncertain function. This CDR3 is 16 amino acids long. V dropped 4 bases and J dropped 5 bases, with 20 bases sitting between them. The CDR3 DNA reads as TGCGCCAGCAGTCCTCGCGGACGGATAGCCCAGGAGACCCAGTACTTC. Translating gives CASSPRGRIAQETQYF.

V gene TRBV28 combines with J gene TRBJ2-2; D unresolved. Deletions cut 5 bases from V and 3 bases from J, with 7 bases between. CDR1 MDHEN and CDR2 SYDVKM come from the germline V gene. The CDR3 length is 13 residues. The chain's CDR3 is CASSTQDTGELFF. The DNA for the CDR3 is TGTGCCAGCAGTACCCAGGACACCGGGGAGCTGTTTTTT.

The chain carries TRBV19 and TRBJ2-2, with D perhaps being TRBD1 or TRBD2 (6 bases each). This CDR3 comprises 18 residues. V lost 5 bases to trimming and J lost 4 bases, with 23 bases between them. Per germline, CDR1 LNHDA and CDR2 SQIVND (reference sequence). DNA for the CDR3: TGTGCCAGTAGTCCCTCACTGGCCGCGGGGACACTCACCGGGGAGCTGTTTTTT. Amino acid sequence: CASSPSLAAGTLTGELFF.

This chain links TRBV7-2 with TRBJ2-3; 13 bases line up with TRBD2. With 4 bases clipped from V and 10 bases from J, the junction kept 11 bases outside the gene matches. In germline, CDR1 is SGHTA, CDR2 FQGNSA. There are 16 residues in the CDR3. The CDR3 protein is CASSSLGLAGIVSQYF. In DNA, the CDR3 is TGTGCCAGCAGCTCCCTGGGACTAGCGGGAATTGTGTCGCAGTATTTT.

This clone was detected once. The CDR3 sequence is CASNREGPYNEQFF. The CDR3 DNA follows: TGCGCCAGCAATAGAGAGGGCCCCTACAATGAGCAGTTCTTC. The chain is built from TRBV5-1 and TRBJ2-1; tentative D call: TRBD2 (5 bases). This CDR3 is 14 amino acids long. Germline values: CDR1 SGHRS, CDR2 YFSETQ. The ends were cut back, 6 bases at V and 2 bases at J, with 12 bases in the middle.

In this sample, this clone turned up a few times. The rearrangement joins TRBV12-3 or TRBV12-4 to TRBJ2-7, with D unresolved. The germline V and J ends were trimmed by 5 bases and 4 bases, with 12 bases remaining between them. This CDR3 has 13 amino acids. The CDR3 coding sequence is TGTGCCAGCAGTGCTACTCCAGGTTACGAGCAGTACTTC. Protein product: CASSATPGYEQYF.

The chain uses TRBV4-2 and TRBJ2-3; D is uncertain. The CDR3 spans 17 residues. Trimming removed 0 bases from V and 1 base from J, with 14 bases in between. Germline CDR1 is LGHNA and CDR2 is YNFKEQ. CDR3 sequence reads: CASSQDFTESGTDTQYF. The CDR3 DNA reads TGTGCCAGCAGCCAAGATTTTACGGAGTCGGGCACAGATACGCAGTATTTT.

CDR3 DNA: TGCGCCAGCAGCTTGGCCACCGGGACACGGGTTGCAAAACTGTTTTTT. Protein sequence: CASSLATGTRVAKLFF. V usage is TRBV5-1 and J usage is TRBJ1-4, with a weak D call TRBD1 (6 bases). The CDR3 is 16 residues long. Trimming shortened V by 0 bases and J by 10 bases, and 19 bases separated the two germline ends. CDR1 and CDR2 from the germline V gene are SGHRS and YFSETQ.

The chain recombines TRBV18 with TRBJ2-7; 12 bases are a match to TRBD2. Germline V gene data show CDR1 as KGHSH and CDR2 as LQKENI. V dropped 4 bases and J dropped 6; count of bases not matched to a gene: 1. This CDR3 is built from 13 residues. CDR3 sequence (DNA): TGTGCCAGCTCACGGACTAGCGGGACCGAGCAGTACTTC. Its translation: CASSRTSGTEQYF.

The rearrangement joins TRBV9 to TRBJ2-6, with D hard to call. The V end was cut by 3 bases, the J end by 0 bases, with 10 bases between. This CDR3 comprises 16 residues. CDR1 is SGDLS, CDR2 YYNGEE, per germline. CDR3 sequence reads: CASSARHLSGANVLTF. The DNA of the CDR3 is TGTGCCAGCAGCGCCAGACACCTCTCTGGGGCCAACGTCCTGACTTTC.

This clone was detected a few times. The chain combines TRBV10-3 with TRBJ2-7; 8 bases line up with TRBD2. Germline CDR1 ENHRY, CDR2 SYGVKD. The CDR3 sequence is 12 residues long. The DNA of the CDR3 is TGTGCGCACAGCGGGAGTTCCTACGAGCAGTACTTC. This codes for CAHSGSSYEQYF.

The chain couples TRBV28 to TRBJ1-1, with D perhaps matching TRBD1 (5 bases). V lost 7 bases to trimming and J lost 4 bases, with 16 bases between them. The CDR3 runs 14 residues. The V gene's germline CDR1 is MDHEN and CDR2 SYDVKM. CDR3 protein: CASTQGGASTEAFF. The CDR3 nucleotides read TGTGCCAGCACCCAAGGAGGGGCTAGCACTGAAGCTTTCTTT. Using reference TRBV28 and TRBJ1-1 for the parts outside the CDR3, the full variable domain is DVKVTQSSRYLVKRTGEKVFLECVQDMDHENMFWYRQDPGLGLRLIYFSYDVKMKEKGDIPEGYSVSREKKERFSLILESASTNQTSMYLCASTQGGASTEAFFGQGTRLTVV.

Only a few counts were recorded for this clone. The gene calls are TRBV6-4 and TRBJ2-2, with D unresolved. Germline CDR1 is MRHNA and CDR2 is SNTAGT. V dropped 0 bases and J dropped 4 bases, with 6 bases sitting between them. The CDR3 loop spans 14 amino acids. The CDR3 sequence is CASSDSSSTGELFF. Here the CDR3 DNA reads TGTGCCAGCAGTGACTCGAGTAGCACCGGGGAGCTGTTTTTT.

J is TRBJ1-2 and V is TRBV5-4; no firm D call. Deletions cut 0 bases from V and 4 bases from J, with 13 bases between. Germline V gives CDR1 SGHNT, CDR2 YYREEE (reference sequence). The CDR3 runs 15 residues. The CDR3 region has the DNA TGTGCCAGCAGCTTGGTGGGTCTGGATGTCTATGGCTACACCTTC. Translated, it gives CASSLVGLDVYGYTF.

The chain recombines TRBV27 with TRBJ1-1; 9 nucleotides line up with TRBD1. From germline, CDR1 is MNHEY and CDR2 SMNVEV (reference sequence). Trimming removed 3 bases from V and 5 bases from J; junction bases left unmatched: 4. The CDR3 runs to 14 residues. Here the CDR3 DNA reads TGTGCCAGCAGTTTTGGGGACAGGGCGACTGAAGCTTTCTTT. Translation gives CASSFGDRATEAFF.

The chain is built from TRBV24-1 and TRBJ2-2; TRBD2 matches 8 bases. After removal of 1 base from V and 3 bases from J, the junction contained 0 bases not matched to a gene. Germline-derived CDR1 and CDR2 are KGHDR and SFDVKD. The CDR3 consists of 15 residues. In DNA form, the CDR3 reads TGTGCCACCAGTGATTTAGCGGGGGACACCGGGGAGCTGTTTTTT. This encodes CATSDLAGDTGELFF.

The chain couples TRBV6-2 or TRBV6-3 to TRBJ2-3, with 12 nucleotides matching TRBD2. Germline CDR1 MNHEY, CDR2 SVGEGT. The CDR3 has 17 amino acids. V dropped 1 base and J dropped 14; count of bases not matched to a gene: 16. Here the CDR3 reads CASSYFGLAGPAQQAYF. The CDR3 bases are TGTGCCAGCAGTTACTTCGGACTAGCGGGGCCAGCACAGCAAGCGTATTTT.

The rearrangement uses TRBV19 and TRBJ2-2; no definite D call. Trimming took 5 bases from V and 5 from J, leaving 6 bases between them. Germline V lookup: CDR1 LNHDA, CDR2 SQIVND (reference sequence). This CDR3 is built from 12 residues. The CDR3 DNA follows: TGTGCCAGTAGTTGGTCTACCGGGGAGCTGTTTTTT. Its protein product is CASSWSTGELFF. The full variable domain, rest sourced from reference TRBV19 and TRBJ2-2, is DGGITQSPKYLFRKEGQNVTLSCEQNLNHDAMYWYRQDPGQGLRLIYYSQIVNDFQKGDIAEGYSVSREKKESFPLTVTSAQKNPTAFYLCASSWSTGELFFGEGSRLTVL.

This chain uses TRBV19 with TRBJ2-1; TRBD2 agrees at 8 bases. The germline CDR1 and CDR2 sequences are LNHDA and SQIVND (reference sequence). The CDR3 covers 15 residues. The junction had 9 bases not matched to a gene; V was cut back by 3 bases and J by 8 bases. CDR3 bases: TGTGCCAGTAGTATTTCTAGCGGGTGGGGCGATGAGCAGTTCTTC. This encodes CASSISSGWGDEQFF.

This CDR3 reads CASIGAGGTDTQYF. CDR3 nucleotides: TGTGCCAGCATCGGGGCAGGGGGGACAGATACGCAGTATTTT. This sequence joins TRBV28 and TRBJ2-3, with a tentative D call TRBD1 (7 bases). Per the germline V gene, CDR1 is MDHEN and CDR2 is SYDVKM. The CDR3 has 14 residues. The ends were cut back, 7 bases at V and 3 bases at J, with 14 bases in the middle. The full variable domain, its missing parts supplied by reference TRBV28 and TRBJ2-3, is DVKVTQSSRYLVKRTGEKVFLECVQDMDHENMFWYRQDPGLGLRLIYFSYDVKMKEKGDIPEGYSVSREKKERFSLILESASTNQTSMYLCASIGAGGTDTQYFGPGTRLTVL.

The DNA for the CDR3 is TGTGCCAGCTCACCTAAACGGTGGGACAGTCTATACAATGAGCAGTTCTTC. Amino acids: CASSPKRWDSLYNEQFF. This chain joins TRBV18 and TRBJ2-1, with TRBD1 matching over 7 bases. Germline V CDR1 and CDR2: KGHSH, LQKENI. The CDR3 contains 17 residues. J lost 4 bases, V lost 3 bases, and 12 bases had no gene match.

The J gene is TRBJ2-7, the V gene TRBV29-1; D unclear. V lost 4 bases and J lost 2, with 9 bases in between. The germline CDR1 and CDR2 sequences are SQVTM and ANQGSEA. The CDR3 spans 12 residues. The DNA of the CDR3 is TGCAGCGTTGTGTCCCGCACCTACGAGCAGTACTTC. It codes for CSVVSRTYEQYF.

J is TRBJ2-7 and V is TRBV10-3; 11 bases fit TRBD2. The CDR3 runs to 14 residues. The V gene's germline CDR1 is ENHRY and CDR2 SYGVKD. After removal of 6 bases from V and 0 bases from J, the junction contained 1 base not matched to a gene. The CDR3 protein is CAIRGTSGSYEQYF. The DNA for the CDR3 is TGTGCCATCAGAGGGACTAGCGGCTCCTACGAGCAGTACTTC.

This rearrangement joins TRBV18 to TRBJ2-7, with D unresolved. V was trimmed by 8 bases and J by 0 bases, leaving 14 bases between them. The length of the CDR3 is 14 residues. The germline V gene encodes CDR1 KGHSH and CDR2 LQKENI. DNA of the CDR3: TGTGCCAGCAACGAAGGGCGGAGCTCCTACGAGCAGTACTTC. The encoded protein is CASNEGRSSYEQYF.

The rearrangement uses TRBV7-9 and TRBJ1-1; weak D call: TRBD1 (6 bases). V shed 3 bases and J shed 0 bases, with 11 bases lying between them. Germline V gene data show CDR1 as SEHNR and CDR2 as FQNEAQ (reference sequence). This CDR3 is built from 15 residues. The CDR3 DNA reads TGTGCCAGCAGCTTCGGGGGGCTGGTGAACACTGAAGCTTTCTTT. Translation gives CASSFGGLVNTEAFF.

Relative to its sample, this clone is medium-sized. V and J are TRBV28 and TRBJ2-7; maybe TRBD1 (6 bases). In germline, CDR1 is MDHEN, CDR2 SYDVKM. The CDR3 contains 15 residues. Trimming pared 3 bases from V and 5 bases from J, leaving 17 bases between. CDR3 in DNA: TGTGCCAGCAGTTTCCTCCGGACAGTCGTGGACGAGCAGTACTTC. This gives the protein CASSFLRTVVDEQYF.

The J gene is TRBJ2-3, the V gene TRBV19; D possibly uses TRBD1 or TRBD2 (6 bases each). With 4 bases removed from V and 5 bases from J, the gap between germline ends came to 16 bases. Looked up from germline, CDR1 is LNHDA and CDR2 is SQIVND (reference sequence). CDR3 length: 15 residues. The CDR3 is CASSTGADLLDTQYF. CDR3 nucleotide sequence: TGTGCCAGTAGTACGGGGGCGGATTTGCTAGATACGCAGTATTTT.

The rearrangement uses TRBV14 and TRBJ2-1; 7 nucleotides match TRBD2. Trimming at V came to 4 bases and at J to 7 bases, leaving 10 bases not matched to a gene. The CDR3 is made up of 15 amino acids. CDR1 and CDR2 (germline): SGHDN, FVKESK. The CDR3 bases are TGTGCCAGCAGCCTCTTAACGGGAGGATTAAATGAGCAGTTCTTC. Translation: CASSLLTGGLNEQFF.

The rearrangement uses TRBV4-1 and TRBJ1-4; a weak D match, TRBD1 (5 bases). V shed 2 bases and J shed 1 base, with 11 bases lying between them. From germline, CDR1 is MGHRA and CDR2 YSYEKL. CDR3 size: 16 residues. The CDR3 bases are TGCGCCAGCAGCCAATCCAGGGACCTAACTAATGAAAAACTGTTTTTT. This codes for CASSQSRDLTNEKLFF.

This rearrangement joins TRBV10-1 to TRBJ2-7; 11 bases agree with TRBD1. This CDR3 spans 17 amino acids. Germline CDR1 and CDR2: WNHNN and SYGVQD (reference sequence). The ends lost 3 bases at V and 5 bases at J; junction bases unmatched: 12. As DNA, the CDR3 is TGCGCCAGCAGTGATATCTCTACAGGACAGGGGGCGAACGAGCAGTACTTC. This sequence encodes CASSDISTGQGANEQYF.

The CDR3 spells CASSLTGTGAHEQYF. The CDR3 coding sequence is TGTGCCAGCAGCTTAACCGGGACAGGTGCTCACGAGCAGTACTTC. This chain uses TRBV7-3 with TRBJ2-7, with 8 bases aligning to TRBD1. V lost 0 bases, J lost 5 bases, and 6 bases stayed unmatched. Germline V CDR1 and CDR2: SGHTA, FQGTGA. The CDR3 covers 15 residues.